Included here is one TCR beta chain sequence, with context. Antigen unknown. This CDR3 region has 16 residues. Deletions cut 0 bases from V and 0 bases from J, with 11 bases between. Germline V gene sequence: CDR1 MGHRA, CDR2 YSYEKL. Across several immunoSEQ plates, the genomic DNA of each subset was split evenly. Only in-frame clones appear in the TCRdb table, and some are missing; sequencing was by immunoSEQ multiplex PCR. The repertoire holds over 950,000 clones, with about 80% as singletons. The data stem from a study of shared clonotypes between healthy human individuals. Study-wide findings and caveats: Even with large depth, rarefaction showed that sorted-subset sequencing was incomplete. Larger richness was generally estimated for naive than memory subsets.

The sequence was obtained from a man between 18 and 35 years old in good health. Some clones in this sample may be carry-over from other donors' samples. The sequencing sample was made of memory CD4+ T cells from PBMCs. Sample subset: CD45RA-negative fraction. The V and J genes are TRBV4-1 and TRBJ2-5; D is ambiguous. As DNA, the CDR3 is TGCGCCAGCAGCCAAGAGTCCGTGCCGTACCAAGAGACCCAGTACTTC. The encoded protein is CASSQESVPYQETQYF.